A single sample gave rise to the 4 T cell receptor beta chains below, sequenced in a study of molecular identifiers for immune sequencing clone quantification. TCRdb processed the PCR reads anew with MiXCR; each CDR3 protein has one entry. The data show around 470,000 distinct CDR3 sequences, around 23% seen once. The sample taken for sequencing was naive CD8+ T cells from blood, with Jurkat cell RNA spiked in. Subset given: FACS-sorted CD8+CD4-CCR7+CD45RA+ naive T cells. The origin of the receptors is a human donor in good health. Some libraries in this study had Jurkat cell RNA spiked in.

This clonotype was found a few times. This chain joins TRBV19 and TRBJ2-5; weak D call: TRBD1 (5 bases). V lost 10 bases and J 0 bases, leaving 12 bases between the germline ends. Germline V gives CDR1 LNHDA, CDR2 SQIVND (reference sequence). This CDR3 region has 13 residues. In DNA, the CDR3 is TGTGCCACTTTGGACACGTACCAAGAGACCCAGTACTTC. The encoded protein is CATLDTYQETQYF.

This chain connects TRBV6-5 to TRBJ2-7, with 7 bases lining up with TRBD2. CDR1 and CDR2 (germline): MNHEY, SVGAGI. CDR3 length: 15 residues. The junction had 9 bases not matched to a gene; V was cut back by 5 bases and J by 2 bases. The CDR3 sequence is CASSQTSVPTYEQYF. The CDR3 DNA sequence: TGTGCCAGCAGTCAAACTAGCGTTCCGACCTACGAGCAGTACTTC.

This clonotype occurred a few times. The V gene is TRBV28, the J gene TRBJ2-4, with 8 nucleotides matching TRBD1. Unmatched junction bases numbered 7, after V lost 3 bases and J lost 9 bases. The V gene's germline CDR1 is MDHEN and CDR2 SYDVKM. The CDR3 is 14 residues long. This chain's CDR3 is CASSFDRGWGIQYF. CDR3 DNA sequence: TGTGCCAGCAGTTTTGACAGGGGTTGGGGCATTCAGTACTTC.

Ten or more counts support this clonotype. This chain links TRBV5-8 with TRBJ2-5; 8 bases line up with TRBD1. Germline CDR1 is SGHTS and CDR2 is YDEGEE. The CDR3 runs to 16 residues. V dropped 4 bases and J dropped 10; count of bases not matched to a gene: 18. Here the CDR3 DNA reads TGTGCCAGCAGCAATATGGACAGGGTACTCGAGATAGGCCAGTACTTC. Translated: CASSNMDRVLEIGQYF.